The rows below give T cell receptor beta chains drawn from one sample of a study of identical twins. TCRdb fed the 5' RACE reads into MiXCR, producing one record per CDR3 protein. The table shows more than 650,000 distinct CDR3 sequences, with 6% to 6.5% occurring only once. The material sequenced was naive T cells sorted from blood. The source of these receptors is a man younger than 30 in good health. Each CDR3 is given without its conserved first and last residue. Only some rows state a clone size, as once, few, many or a class for expanded clones.

v_call	clone_size	cdr3_aa
TRBV10-3	many	AIRTSGDYNEQF
TRBV20-1	many	SVIAGGPRNEQF
TRBV7-9	NA	ASSPGVVRQETQY
TRBV12-5	many	ASGFDNLAREQF
TRBV20-1	few	SRVGAVRETQY
TRBV5-1	many	ASSLWDRGIDEQF
TRBV5-1	many	ASTRSGSTDTQY
TRBV20-1	few	SARVPHQGSYNEQF
TRBV20-1	few	SASGPSSTDTQY
TRBV9	NA	ASSDSGWQETQY
TRBV12-3/TRBV12-4	many	ASSEIRDGTYEQY
TRBV7-6	few	ASSLATGSVYEQY
TRBV29-1	few	SVKGGFNQPQH
TRBV20-1	many	SARRSRGMDEQF
TRBV5-1	few	ASSADLQRTTDTQY
TRBV6-2/TRBV6-3	many	ASRPATSGYYEQY
TRBV7-2	many	ASSLLAGGNTEAF
TRBV3-1	many	ASSQGQGAIIQY
TRBV14	many	ASSQLGREYEF
TRBV12-3/TRBV12-4	many	ASSLKQREEDEQY
TRBV6-5	NA	ASSYSSNVRDEQY
TRBV7-2	NA	ASSLGSIAYEQY
TRBV6-2/TRBV6-3	few	ASSPMGTDTQY
TRBV27	NA	ASSPLAGAQEQY
TRBV7-6	few	ASSFDGSSGNTIY
TRBV19	few	ASREPTGFYGYT
TRBV11-1	few	ASSFQGIGYEQY
TRBV7-9	many	ASSPVNDDTQY
TRBV4-2	NA	ASSQEGGLYINEQF
TRBV10-3	NA	AIGKDYSNQPQH
TRBV27	few	ASRVGETGELF
TRBV29-1	many	SVAGTPNTEAF
TRBV9	NA	ASSRRPDEKLF
TRBV12-5	many	ASGLARTAPSSYNSPLH
TRBV19	few	ASSIVAVAGSPLH
TRBV27	NA	ASSLLAGDGWDEQF
TRBV29-1	many	SVEEAIMNYGYT
TRBV10-3	many	AISESGRGQYNEQF
TRBV25-1	few	ASRLGGEAF
TRBV12-3/TRBV12-4	many	ASSLATANQPQH
TRBV7-2	NA	ASSPPDGTDTQY
TRBV11-3	few	ASSPRLDKNIQY